The present TCR beta chain was sequenced within a study of blood T cell repertoires in COVID-19. At the level of the study: Nucleic acid was either cDNA or gDNA, and it came from T cells, B-cell-depleted T cells, or PBMCs.

Profiled with immunoSEQ multiplex PCR; TCRdb holds only in-frame clones, not every one. This sample has approximately 260,000 clones, with around 85% found just once. Germline-derived CDR1 and CDR2 are LNHNV and YYDKDF (reference sequence). There are 16 residues in the CDR3. J gave up 3 bases and V 0 bases, and 6 bases lay outside the gene matches. The sequenced sample was peripheral blood. This TCR was recovered from a woman of 80 years or more with acute or convalescent COVID-19. The chain is built from TRBV15 and TRBJ2-3; 7 bases map to TRBD1. CDR3 in DNA: TGTGCCACCAGCAGAGAAAGACAGGGAATAACAGATACGCAGTATTTT. Translation gives CATSRERQGITDTQYF.